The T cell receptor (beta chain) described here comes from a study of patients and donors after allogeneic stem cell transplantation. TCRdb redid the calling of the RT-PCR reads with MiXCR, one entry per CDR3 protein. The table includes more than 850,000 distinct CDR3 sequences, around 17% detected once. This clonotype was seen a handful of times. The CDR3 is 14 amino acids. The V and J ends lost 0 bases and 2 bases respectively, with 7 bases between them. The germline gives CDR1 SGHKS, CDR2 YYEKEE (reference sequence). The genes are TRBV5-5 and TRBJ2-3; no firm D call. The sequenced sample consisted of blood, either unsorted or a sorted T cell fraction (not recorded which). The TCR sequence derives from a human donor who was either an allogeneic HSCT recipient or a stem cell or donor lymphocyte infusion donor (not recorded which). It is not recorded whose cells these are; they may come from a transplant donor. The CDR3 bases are TGTGCCAGCAGCTTGGTAGGAATCACAGATACGCAGTATTTT. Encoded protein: CASSLVGITDTQYF.